This T cell receptor beta chain comes out of a study of human T cells and chemical hapten exposure. This sample's time point: pre-sensitization, week 0. Documented treatment: therapeutic diphenylcyclopropenone sensitization with weekly scalp DPC. As the library was built, unique molecular identifiers were attached to individual cDNA molecules. Original processing notes: A per-sample median of 95,638 TCRs was observed, with counts ranging from roughly 20,000 to 750,000. Each CDR3 protein gets one entry after TCRdb re-called the RACE reads with MiXCR. None of the V and J calls come from the authors' own analysis; TCRdb made them. The sample records roughly 80,000 distinct CDR3 sequences, 14% being singletons. The CDR3 consists of 16 residues. V was pared by 3 bases and J by 6 bases, with 19 bases between. The germline CDR1 and CDR2 sequences are SGDLS and YYNGEE.

This material consisted of whole blood, taken in connection with sensitization to the hapten diphenylcyclopropenone (DPC). The TCR was taken from a woman between 50 and 59 years old with alopecia areata. Some clones in this sample may be carry-over from other donors' samples. This rearrangement joins TRBV9 to TRBJ2-1; D may match TRBD1 or TRBD2 (5 bases each). The CDR3 loop is CASSEFRDARGNEQFF. The DNA of the CDR3 is TGTGCCAGCAGCGAGTTCCGGGACGCCCGGGGCAATGAGCAGTTCTTC.